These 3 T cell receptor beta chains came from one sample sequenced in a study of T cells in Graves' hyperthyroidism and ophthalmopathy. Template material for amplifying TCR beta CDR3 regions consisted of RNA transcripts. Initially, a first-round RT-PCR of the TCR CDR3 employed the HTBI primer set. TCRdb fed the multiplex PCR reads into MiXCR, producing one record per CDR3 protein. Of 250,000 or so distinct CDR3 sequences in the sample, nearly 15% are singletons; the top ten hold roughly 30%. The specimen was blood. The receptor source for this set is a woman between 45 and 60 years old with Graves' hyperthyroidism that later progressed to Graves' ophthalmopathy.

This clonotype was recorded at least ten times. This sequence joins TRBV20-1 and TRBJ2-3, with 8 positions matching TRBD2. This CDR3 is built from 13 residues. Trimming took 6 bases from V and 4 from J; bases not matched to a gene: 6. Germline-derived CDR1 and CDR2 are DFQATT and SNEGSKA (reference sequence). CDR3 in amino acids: CSAPGLAADTQYF. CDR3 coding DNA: TGCAGTGCGCCCGGACTAGCCGCAGATACGCAGTATTTT.

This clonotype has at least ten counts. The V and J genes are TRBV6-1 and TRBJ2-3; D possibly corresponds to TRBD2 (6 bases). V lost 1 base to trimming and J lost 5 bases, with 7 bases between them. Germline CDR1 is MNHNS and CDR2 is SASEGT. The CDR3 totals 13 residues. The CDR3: CASSEGREDTQYF. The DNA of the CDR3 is TGTGCCAGCAGTGAAGGGAGGGAAGATACGCAGTATTTT.

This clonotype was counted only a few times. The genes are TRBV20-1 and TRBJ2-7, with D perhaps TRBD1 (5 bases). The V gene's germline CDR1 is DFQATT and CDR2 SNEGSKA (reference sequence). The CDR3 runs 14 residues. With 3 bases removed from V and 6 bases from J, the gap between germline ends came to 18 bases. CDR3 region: CSASPANRMGEQYF. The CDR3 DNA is TGCAGTGCTAGCCCAGCGAACAGGATGGGCGAGCAGTACTTC.